The rows below give T cell receptor beta chains drawn from one sample of a study of shared clonotypes between healthy human individuals. Sequencing used immunoSEQ multiplex PCR; TCRdb keeps in-frame clones, though not all of them. The sample includes about 100,000 clones, approximately 70% of them seen just once. Sequencing was carried out using memory CD8+ T cells sorted from blood. The receptors derive from a man aged 25 to 40 in good health. Each CDR3 is given with its conserved first and last residue. D genes are given only for firm matches. Size tells how often a clone was seen (once, few, many) or the class of an expanded clone, and some rows leave it out.

v_call	j_call	d_call	clone_size	cdr3_nt	cdr3_aa
TRBV21-1	TRBJ2-7	-	-	TGTGCCAGCAGCAAAGGCGCAGTGGGAGAGCAGTACTTC	CASSKGAVGEQYF
TRBV30	TRBJ1-1	-	-	TGTGCCGCAGGAAAGATGAACACTGAAGCTTTCTTT	CAAGKMNTEAFF
TRBV27	TRBJ2-1	TRBD2	-	TGTGCCAGCAGTTCTCGGACTAGCGGCTACGATGAGCAGTTCTTC	CASSSRTSGYDEQFF
TRBV11-2	TRBJ2-7	-	-	TGTGCCAGCAGCTCTGGCACTTACTCCTACGAGCAGTACTTC	CASSSGTYSYEQYF
TRBV25-1	TRBJ2-5	TRBD1	few	TGTGCCAGCAACCAGGGGGCCCACCCTCCCCAAGAGACCCAGTACTTC	CASNQGAHPPQETQYF
TRBV19	TRBJ1-5	-	-	TGTGCCAGTAGTATACGGTATAGCAATCAGCCCCAGCATTTT	CASSIRYSNQPQHF
TRBV6-1	TRBJ2-7	TRBD1	-	TGTGCCAGCAGTGAATGGGGGACAGATCATTACGAGCAGTACTTC	CASSEWGTDHYEQYF
TRBV27	TRBJ1-5	TRBD1	-	TGTGCCAGCCCCCACCAGCGGACAGGGTACAATCAGCCCCAGCATTTT	CASPHQRTGYNQPQHF
TRBV6-5	TRBJ2-7	-	few	TGTGCCAGCAGTTACTCGGGGCAGCCACCTCACTTC	CASSYSGQPPHF
TRBV4-2	TRBJ2-7	-	-	TGTGCCAGCAGCTTAGGCGGGAATTACGAGCAGTACTTC	CASSLGGNYEQYF
TRBV18	TRBJ1-4	-	-	TGTGCCAGCGCCAATGGTCGTTCAACTAATGAAAAACTGTTTTTT	CASANGRSTNEKLFF
TRBV9	TRBJ2-7	TRBD2	few	TGTGCCAGCAGCGCTTTAGGGACTAGCGGGATCTACGAGCAGTACTTC	CASSALGTSGIYEQYF
TRBV28	TRBJ1-4	-	few	TGTGCCAGCAGTGTGAGGGCTAATGAAAAACTGTTTTTT	CASSVRANEKLFF
TRBV10-3	TRBJ2-2	-	-	TGTGCCATCAGTGAGTCAAGCGGGAACACCGGGGAGCTGTTTTTT	CAISESSGNTGELFF
TRBV5-4	TRBJ2-2	TRBD2	-	TGTGCCAGCAGCAAGGGACTAGCGGGAGAAACCGGGGAGCTGTTTTTT	CASSKGLAGETGELFF
TRBV4-1	TRBJ2-5	-	-	TGCGCCAGCAGCCAAGGGAGAGCGGATCAAGAGACCCAGTACTTC	CASSQGRADQETQYF
TRBV7-6	TRBJ2-5	-	-	TGTGCCAGCAGCGCTACGGCGAGCTTAGAGACCCAGTACTTC	CASSATASLETQYF
TRBV18	TRBJ2-7	-	-	TGTGCCAGCTCATCGGAGACCGGCTCCTACGAGCAGTACTTC	CASSSETGSYEQYF
TRBV12-2	TRBJ1-3	-	-	TGTGCAAGTCGCTTAGAGCACCGGGACGCCGAACCTGGAAACACCATATATTTT	CASRLEHRDAEPGNTIYF
TRBV27	TRBJ2-3	TRBD1	-	TGTGCCAGCAGTTTACAGGGGGGCACAGATACGCAGTATTTT	CASSLQGGTDTQYF
TRBV5-4	TRBJ2-2	TRBD1	-	TGTGCCAGCAGCTCCGGGACAGGGCGTTTAGCCGGGGAGCTGTTTTTT	CASSSGTGRLAGELFF
TRBV7-8	TRBJ2-7	-	-	TGTGCCAGCAGCTTAGCGTGGGCAGGACCTACCTACGAGCAGTACTTC	CASSLAWAGPTYEQYF
TRBV28	TRBJ2-7	TRBD2	few	TGTGCCAGCAGGAAGACTAGCGGGAGGGTCCACGAGCAGTACTTC	CASRKTSGRVHEQYF
TRBV6-1	TRBJ2-7	TRBD1	-	TGTGCCACCTATTCTCGGACAGGGGGAGCCTACGAGCAGTACTTC	CATYSRTGGAYEQYF
TRBV13	TRBJ2-3	-	-	TGTGCCAGCAGCTTAGGAGGATCTAGCACAGATACGCAGTATTTT	CASSLGGSSTDTQYF
TRBV6-5	TRBJ2-1	-	-	TGTGCCAGCAGTTACAGCCAGGAGAACAATGAGCAGTTCTTC	CASSYSQENNEQFF
TRBV4-2	TRBJ1-3	-	once	TGTGCCAGCAGCCAAGTTGGCGGACTTGGGGTTGGAAACACCATATATTTT	CASSQVGGLGVGNTIYF